This T cell receptor beta chain appears in the sequencing data of a study of T-cell reconstitution after alpha-beta-depleted transplantation in children. Study results and caveats: Surviving recipient T cells and thymic progenitors underlay high day-60 TCRbeta diversity in some patients. By about two months after transplant, alpha-beta T cells reportedly arose from several hundred graft clones that had expanded. T-cell counts and diversity at one year following transplant were attributed mainly to newly produced T cells.

The CDR3 consists of 15 residues. Per the germline V gene, CDR1 is SGHTA and CDR2 is FQGNSA. Between the trimmed V and J ends, which lost 5 bases and 5 bases, there was a span of 15 bases. Construction of the TCRbeta library involved unique molecular identifiers. TCRdb re-derived calls from the PCR reads in MiXCR, one entry per CDR3 protein. The repertoire has 500,000 or so distinct CDR3 sequences, over 9.5% of them found once; the top ten carry about 14%. Ten or more counts support this clonotype. The antigen is undetermined. This material consisted of PBMCs, mostly from graft donor cells, taken 180 days after TCRalphabeta/CD19-depleted stem cell transplant. This chain joins TRBV7-2 and TRBJ2-2, with unresolved D. This sequence was found in a female patient aged 2 to 10 who had a stem cell transplant for aplastic anemia, so the T cells may come from the graft donor. The chain's CDR3 is CASSLIPRVTGELFF. The CDR3 coding sequence is TGTGCCAGCAGCCTCATTCCCCGGGTTACCGGGGAGCTGTTTTTT.